The 7 T cell receptor beta chains given below trace back to one sample, sequenced in a study of blood T cell repertoires in COVID-19. Sequencing was performed with immunoSEQ multiplex PCR; in TCRdb, only in-frame clones are kept and a portion is missing. The sample records about 160,000 clones, under 95% being singletons. Sequencing used peripheral blood. The source of these receptors is a man between 18 and 35 years old with acute or convalescent COVID-19.

The V and J genes are TRBV27 and TRBJ1-6; 7 nucleotides agree with TRBD1. Losses at the gene ends were 4 bases for V and 14 bases for J; bases not matched to a gene: 20. CDR1 MNHEY and CDR2 SMNVEV come from the germline V gene (reference sequence). The CDR3 loop spans 17 amino acids. The CDR3 bases are TGTGCCAGCAGTTCCTTTCGTGACAGGGCGCCGAAGTGGACCCTCCACTTT. It specifies CASSSFRDRAPKWTLHF.

The V and J genes are TRBV7-8 and TRBJ1-1; tentative D call: TRBD1 (6 bases). The CDR3 consists of 14 residues. V lost 5 bases and J lost 0, with 10 bases in between. Germline values: CDR1 SGHVS, CDR2 FQNEAQ. The CDR3: CASSRQDMNTEAFF. The CDR3 DNA follows: TGTGCCAGCAGCAGACAGGACATGAACACTGAAGCTTTCTTT.

The chain joins TRBV15 to TRBJ2-5; TRBD2 agrees at 7 bases. The CDR3 is 17 amino acids. J lost 7 bases, V lost 5 bases, and 19 bases had no gene match. Germline values: CDR1 LNHNV, CDR2 YYDKDF (reference sequence). CDR3 protein: CATSPLFGGGGPRTQYF. The CDR3, as DNA: TGTGCCACCAGCCCTCTGTTCGGTGGCGGGGGTCCCCGGACCCAGTACTTC.

This clone was recorded once. This chain uses TRBV5-1 with TRBJ1-2; D uncertain. Germline CDR1 SGHRS, CDR2 YFSETQ. The CDR3 runs to 13 residues. V lost 1 base and J lost 8, with 12 bases in between. CDR3 DNA: TGCGCCAGCAGCTTGAGTTGGGGAGGCGGCTACACCTTC. It specifies CASSLSWGGGYTF.

V usage is TRBV9 and J usage is TRBJ1-1; 9 nucleotides line up with TRBD1. CDR1 and CDR2 (germline): SGDLS, YYNGEE. Trimming at V came to 1 base and at J to 3 bases, leaving 4 bases not matched to a gene. The CDR3 totals 15 residues. Written as DNA, the CDR3 is TGTGCCAGCAGCGTATCACAGGGGGCCGACACTGAAGCTTTCTTT. Protein product: CASSVSQGADTEAFF.

The J gene is TRBJ1-5, the V gene TRBV19; D perhaps matches TRBD1 (6 bases). From germline, CDR1 is LNHDA and CDR2 SQIVND (reference sequence). The CDR3 runs 19 residues. With 1 base removed from V and 0 bases from J, the gap between germline ends came to 19 bases. The CDR3 loop reads CASSIGKQGVGLSNQPQHF. CDR3 in DNA: TGTGCCAGTAGTATAGGGAAACAGGGTGTGGGTCTTAGCAATCAGCCCCAGCATTTT. Complete variable domain (other parts from reference TRBV19 and TRBJ1-5): DGGITQSPKYLFRKEGQNVTLSCEQNLNHDAMYWYRQDPGQGLRLIYYSQIVNDFQKGDIAEGYSVSREKKESFPLTVTSAQKNPTAFYLCASSIGKQGVGLSNQPQHFGDGTRLSIL.

V and J are TRBV5-1 and TRBJ2-2; D is perhaps TRBD1 (6 bases). V gave up 0 bases and J gave up 1 base, with 7 bases separating them. Per the germline V gene, CDR1 is SGHRS and CDR2 is YFSETQ. The CDR3 covers 15 residues. The DNA of the CDR3 is TGCGCCAGCAGCTTGGACAGGGTGAACACCGGGGAGCTGTTTTTT. Translating gives CASSLDRVNTGELFF.